This TCR beta chain derives from a study of CD8+ T cells in alopecia areata. At the level of the study: Tofacitinib administration to treated patients was oral, at 5 to 10 mg twice daily.

As the sequencing template, cDNA was produced by extracting RNA and reverse transcribing it. Only in-frame clones appear in the TCRdb table, and some are missing; sequencing was by immunoSEQ multiplex PCR. Seen here are 90,000 to 120,000 clones, 84% observed once, and the top ten hold around 25%. The V gene lost 7 bases and the J gene lost 0 bases, with 19 bases spanning the gap. The CDR3 contains 17 residues. Germline values: CDR1 LNHDA, CDR2 SQIVND (reference sequence). Treatment defined: oral pan-JAK inhibitor, 5-10 mg twice daily. Collection of lesional scalp punch biopsies and peripheral blood was performed in alopecia areata patients.

This chain uses TRBV19 with TRBJ2-4, with TRBD1 as a possible D gene (7 bases). The specimen was CD8+ T cells sorted from blood, collected at week 24, from a patient treated with tofacitinib. This clonotype was sampled from a human donor with alopecia areata. In DNA, the CDR3 is TGTGCCAGTACCAATGACGCAGGGGGGCTAGCCAAAAACATTCAGTACTTC. Translation: CASTNDAGGLAKNIQYF.